These T cell receptor beta chains were read from a single sample in a study of OX40 agonist ivuxolimab in advanced cancers. The assay was immunoSEQ multiplex PCR, and TCRdb's table has in-frame clones only and misses some. The sample has roughly 90,000 clones, just over 90% seen once; the top ten hold about 0.3%. The sample was CD4+ or CD8+ T cells sorted from blood, taken in a trial of the OX40 agonist ivuxolimab. The source of these receptors is an adult with an advanced solid tumor such as melanoma, head and neck, liver or kidney cancer. The CDR3 runs from the conserved cysteine through the conserved F or W. A D gene is named only where the DNA matches it firmly. Rows give clone size only sometimes, using once, few, many, or a class for an expanded clone.

size: -; D: -; V: TRBV18; J: TRBJ2-3; CDR3: CASSPITTGTYTDTQYF; DNA: TGTGCCAGCTCACCCATCACGACAGGGACTTACACAGATACGCAGTATTTT
size: -; D: TRBD2; V: TRBV5-1; J: TRBJ2-1; CDR3: CASSKLAGEGNNEQFF; DNA: TGCGCCAGCAGCAAATTAGCGGGAGAGGGTAACAATGAGCAGTTCTTC
size: -; D: TRBD2; V: TRBV11-2; J: TRBJ2-1; CDR3: CASSPGTSEIDEQFF; DNA: TGTGCCAGCAGCCCCGGGACTAGCGAGATTGATGAGCAGTTCTTC
size: -; D: -; V: TRBV2; J: TRBJ2-2; CDR3: CASIYSAAHGELFF; DNA: TGTGCCAGCATTTATTCAGCGGCACACGGGGAGCTGTTTTTT
size: -; D: -; V: TRBV7-2; J: TRBJ2-3; CDR3: CASSLEGTTSTDTQYF; DNA: TGTGCCAGCAGCTTAGAGGGGACCACTAGCACAGATACGCAGTATTTT
size: -; D: -; V: TRBV7-2; J: TRBJ2-5; CDR3: CASSSPGLRRETQYF; DNA: TGTGCCAGCAGCTCTCCGGGCCTTCGCCGAGAGACCCAGTACTTC
size: -; D: -; V: TRBV7-8; J: TRBJ1-1; CDR3: CASSSQATGANTEAFF; DNA: TGTGCCAGCAGCTCTCAAGCAACAGGAGCGAACACTGAAGCTTTCTTT
size: -; D: -; V: TRBV5-6; J: TRBJ1-2; CDR3: CASSSKRRGANYGYTF; DNA: TGTGCCAGCAGCTCAAAAAGACGGGGAGCTAACTATGGCTACACCTTC
size: few; D: -; V: TRBV19; J: TRBJ1-1; CDR3: CASSIRPGVSTEAFF; DNA: TGTGCCAGTAGTATAAGACCGGGTGTGAGCACTGAAGCTTTCTTT
size: -; D: TRBD2; V: TRBV7-2; J: TRBJ2-1; CDR3: CASSWTSGTYNEQFF; DNA: TGTGCCAGCAGCTGGACTAGCGGGACCTACAATGAGCAGTTCTTC